This T cell receptor (beta chain) was recorded in a study of blood T cells in healthy people across ages (dated by TCRdb to 2015 to 2017). Background on the whole study: In model experiments, roughly one uniquely barcoded TCR beta cDNA molecule per two T cells was captured by template switching. For two donors (one aged 18 to 30 and one aged 80 or older), the study analyzed two additional independent replicas of 1 million unique cDNA reads from the same blood draw. Donors were grouped into four age groups: young (average roughly 16 years), middle-aged (less than 40), aged (around 62) and long-lived (around 80). Age-related changes in TCR beta repertoire diversity were measured in the study by deep sequencing normalized with unique cDNA molecular identifiers.

Receptor amplification or capture employed 5' RACE. The reads were generated on an Illumina HiSeq 2500. A second PCR of 7 to 11 cycles was performed with a sample-barcoded 5' primer and a J-beta primer mix. A unique molecular identifier was introduced onto each TCR beta cDNA molecule by a template-switch 5' adaptor carrying 12 random nucleotides. At least 2.5 million CDR3-containing paired-end reads were obtained from each sample. First-strand cDNA synthesis was performed from all RNA using the Mint cDNA synthesis kit, with priming by a TRBC-specific oligonucleotide. Following uracil-DNA glycosylase treatment, a first 18-cycle PCR with universal primers M1SS and BC2_uni_R was performed on all cDNA. The published analysis was carried out like this. For normalization, 1 million high-quality reads were randomly selected from each sample, with every read carrying a distinct molecular identifier. Reads with shared molecular identifiers were discarded instead of being binned into consensus sequences. MiTCR, with a Q25 quality threshold and the strictest error-elimination algorithm, was used for CDR3 identification, clonotype clustering and error correction. A nonparametric unseen species model with Euler transformation was used to estimate lower-bound total TCR beta diversity. In-frame beta chains were kept once TCRdb had trimmed the public reads at Q25 with fastp and called clones with MiXCR. Each entry merges the rows of one CDR3 protein and shows their most common DNA and genes. The V and J calls and clone size are TCRdb's, not the authors'. Within this sample are 700,000 to 900,000 distinct CDR3 sequences, with 20% to 30% of them counted one time only. The ten largest account for about 2.9% of the sample.

Donors were 39 systemically healthy Caucasian individuals from Russia aged roughly 6 to 100 years. Approximately 9.7 milliliters of peripheral blood were drawn from each donor into EDTA-treated Vacutainer tubes. Ficoll-Paque density-gradient centrifugation was used to isolate PBMCs, with at least 6.5 million per sample. Trizol reagent was used to extract total RNA from the PBMCs, yielding at least 5.5 micrograms per sample. Naive CD45RAhigh/CD27high T cell percentages were measured by flow cytometry on a PBMC aliquot from every donor. From the cysteine up to the phenylalanine, the CDR3 has a length of 13 residues. Left in the record is the CDR3 DNA by itself, 39 bases read in frame from the first base. Per the germline V gene, SQVTM is the CDR1 and ANQGSEA is the CDR2. This clonotype was picked up a small number of times. Its antigen is unknown. One end of the junction does not line up with germline, which may come from a read error.

The paper as a whole reports these results and caveats: Because donor CMV infection status was unknown, age-related changes in expanded clonotypes were potentially confounded. As age increased, observed TCR beta diversity per million T cells dropped in a roughly linear way, and a significant reduction was already evident by age approximately 40. Because profiling used bulk unsorted PBMCs, naive and antigen-experienced compartments could not be compared conclusively. Estimates of total diversity from one million sequenced T cells were regarded as lower bounds and underestimates. A strong correlation was found between observed TCR beta diversity and the percentage of naive T cells measured by flow cytometry. Compared with the aged group, the long-lived group had more naive CD4+ T cells, fewer expanded clones and increased TCR diversity, a pattern suggesting age selection.

This sample was also put to use in a study of T cells of mothers and their children. The second source states: The donors were nine systemically healthy Caucasian individuals, made up of three mothers and their six children. cDNA synthesis used all of the extracted RNA, with 1.5 ug of RNA in each 15 ul reaction. Sample barcodes and 2-4 random nucleotides were added via the M1S primer in the second PCR. Each mother yielded over 9 million TCR beta CDR3 reads and each child 2.5 million to 3 million reads. Thymic selection shapes the output of TCR recombination in a similar way in related and unrelated pairs, and inherited differences have a minor effect. Normalized repertoire overlap was always found to be slightly, but never significantly, higher in related mother-child pairs than in unrelated mother-child pairs. No persistent microchimeric T cell clones were detected, at a sensitivity of approximately 100 clones per million clonotypes. In the study, deep NGS was used to compare the TCR beta repertoires of mothers and children, and features distinguishing related mother-child pairs from unrelated individuals were sought. Mothers averaged 40 +/- 4 years of age and children averaged approximately 11 +/- 4 years. After adapter ligation was performed with NEBNext reagents, the libraries were sequenced on an Illumina HiSeq 2000 with 100+100 nt paired-end reads. Mother and child libraries were prepared a month apart and sequenced in separate runs to prevent cross-contamination. For each donor, between 500,000 and 2,000,000 distinct TCR beta clonotypes were identified. Naive TCR beta clonotypes were estimated from low-frequency clonotypes matched to each donor's FACS-determined naive share, without sorting.

The source is a boy younger than 18 in good health. Material for sequencing was blood. The chain couples TRBV29-1 to TRBJ2-5; TRBD1 agrees with 12 junctional bases. The DNA sequence is TGCAGCGTTCGGGACAGGGGGCGAAATGAGCAGTCCTTC. This codes for CSVRDRGRNEQSF.